These 10 T cell receptor beta chains came from one sample sequenced in a study of beta chain features in type 1 diabetes. What was sequenced were expressed TCRB transcripts, since all of the isolated RNA had been reverse transcribed. Repertoires were generated with immunoSEQ multiplex PCR, while TCRdb's copy carries only in-frame clones and drops some. The table shows around 190,000 clones, with approximately 13% occurring only once. Sequencing input: central memory CD4+ T cells from blood. The receptors here all came from a young woman in good health.

The V call is TRBV5-1, the J call TRBJ2-7, with 11 bases that match TRBD1. The CDR3 is made up of 13 amino acids. Germline V gene data show CDR1 as SGHRS and CDR2 as YFSETQ. The V and J ends lost 4 bases and 6 bases, in that order; junction bases with no gene match: 3. The CDR3 loop reads CASSRDRGGEQYF. The CDR3, as DNA: TGCGCCAGCAGCCGGGACAGGGGGGGCGAGCAGTACTTC.

This clone was found a few times. The chain links TRBV9 to TRBJ1-4; no reliable D call. Trimming removed 3 bases at V and 0 bases at J, with 6 bases between. The CDR3 extends over 14 amino acids. Germline CDR1 SGDLS, CDR2 YYNGEE. The CDR3 spells CASSATPTNEKLFF. In nucleotides, the CDR3 is TGTGCCAGCAGCGCCACTCCAACTAATGAAAAACTGTTTTTT.

This chain joins TRBV30 and TRBJ1-1; D unresolved. The V gene's germline CDR1 is GTSNPN and CDR2 SVGIG (reference sequence). Trimming shortened V by 7 bases and J by 6 bases, and 12 bases separated the two germline ends. The CDR3 contains 11 residues. CDR3 nucleotide sequence: TGTGCCTCCCCAACCGGGGCTGAAGCTTTCTTT. It specifies CASPTGAEAFF. The full variable domain, with the rest looked up from reference TRBV30 and TRBJ1-1, is SQTIHQWPATLVQPVGSPLSLECTVEGTSNPNLYWYRQAAGRGLQLLFYSVGIGQISSEVPQNLSASRPQDRQFILSSKKLLLSDSGFYLCASPTGAEAFFGQGTRLTVV.

This clone has just a few counts. The chain recombines TRBV15 with TRBJ2-1; 8 bases map to TRBD2. This CDR3 contains 18 residues. Trimming cost V 3 bases and J 8 bases; bases outside gene matches: 18. The germline gives CDR1 LNHNV, CDR2 YYDKDF (reference sequence). The CDR3 protein is CATSSTRPSGSRDYEQFF. DNA of the CDR3: TGTGCCACCAGCAGTACAAGACCAAGCGGGAGCCGGGATTATGAGCAGTTCTTC.

This clone was seen more than once but under ten times. This rearrangement joins TRBV5-6 to TRBJ2-7, with TRBD2 matching 8 bases. Germline trimming cut 2 bases from V and 5 bases from J; bases unmatched to any gene: 15. This CDR3 has 17 residues. Germline-derived CDR1 and CDR2 are SGHDT and YYEEEE. The CDR3 spells CASSLLRASGSADEQYF. In nucleotides, the CDR3 is TGTGCCAGCAGCTTACTACGAGCTAGCGGGTCGGCCGACGAGCAGTACTTC.

The chain uses TRBV5-1 and TRBJ2-5; D perhaps matches TRBD1 (6 bases). Trimming removed 0 bases at V and 1 base at J, with 16 bases between. Germline CDR1 is SGHRS and CDR2 is YFSETQ. This CDR3 region has 17 residues. This chain's CDR3 is CASSLGWRLDSQETQYF. CDR3 bases: TGCGCCAGCAGCTTGGGGTGGCGGTTGGACAGCCAAGAGACCCAGTACTTC.

This clone was observed a few times. This sequence joins TRBV5-6 and TRBJ1-5; TRBD1 matches 7 bases. V was clipped by 4 bases and J by 4 bases; unmatched bases: 8. The CDR3 totals 15 residues. Germline CDR1 SGHDT, CDR2 YYEEEE. This chain's CDR3 is CASSVLDRENQPQHF. The CDR3, as DNA: TGTGCCAGCAGCGTTCTTGACAGGGAGAATCAGCCCCAGCATTTT.

This clone was observed a handful of times. The V and J genes are TRBV9 and TRBJ2-1, with 11 bases aligning to TRBD2. V dropped 4 bases and J dropped 7; count of bases not matched to a gene: 10. Germline values: CDR1 SGDLS, CDR2 YYNGEE. The CDR3 spans 16 residues. Here the CDR3 DNA reads TGTGCCAGCAGCCCCCCCGAGGGGACTAGCGGAAATGAGCAGTTCTTC. Protein: CASSPPEGTSGNEQFF.

The rearrangement uses TRBV30 and TRBJ1-2; D remains ambiguous. Germline CDR1 is GTSNPN and CDR2 is SVGIG (reference sequence). The CDR3 is 14 residues long. Trimming pared 3 bases from V and 4 bases from J, leaving 15 bases between. CDR3 in amino acids: CAWRGLVSGYGYTF. CDR3 DNA: TGTGCCTGGAGGGGCCTAGTCAGCGGCTATGGCTACACCTTC.

This clone has just a few counts. The sample contains more than one DNA sequence encoding this CDR3. The V gene is TRBV28, the J gene TRBJ2-6; possibly TRBD1 for D (5 bases). Germline V gene data show CDR1 as MDHEN and CDR2 as SYDVKM. The V gene lost 6 bases and the J gene lost 0 bases, with 9 bases spanning the gap. This CDR3 spans 15 amino acids. CDR3 DNA: TGTGCCAGCAGCCTTGACAGCTCTGGGGCCAACGTCCTGACTTTC. Its translation is CASSLDSSGANVLTF.